This is a list of T cell receptor beta chains from one sample in a study of blood T cells in healthy people across ages. TCRdb ran MiXCR on the 5' RACE reads and lists one entry per CDR3 protein. The sample consists of about a million distinct CDR3 sequences, roughly 52% of them appearing once. Specimen: blood. Every receptor here comes from a man younger than 45 in good health. The CDR3 runs from the conserved cysteine through the conserved F or W. A D gene is named only where the DNA matches it firmly. Clone size appears in some rows only: once, few, many, or a class for an expanded clone.

d_call clone_size j_call v_call cdr3_nt cdr3_aa
NA NA TRBJ2-7 TRBV10-3 TGTGCCATCAGTGAGTCAGGACCCGCCTACGAGCAGTACTTC CAISESGPAYEQYF
NA many TRBJ2-7 TRBV3-1 TGTGCCAGCAGCCAAGAGAGGAAGGAGTACTTC CASSQERKEYF
TRBD2 NA TRBJ2-2 TRBV12-3/TRBV12-4 TGTGCCAGCAGTTCTCCCGGGACTAGCGGTGTTCGGGGCACCGGGGAGCTGTTTTTT CASSSPGTSGVRGTGELFF
NA NA TRBJ2-7 TRBV25-1 TGTGCCGGCAGTGAACCGGCTGGGGGCGAGCAGTACTTC CAGSEPAGGEQYF
TRBD1 NA TRBJ2-7 TRBV29-1 TGCAGCGTTGAAGATCAGAACAGGGGTGAGCAGTACTTC CSVEDQNRGEQYF
TRBD2 NA TRBJ2-7 TRBV3-1 TGTGCCAGCAGCCAAGCGGGAGGCGGGGACCACGAGCAGTACTTC CASSQAGGGDHEQYF
TRBD1 NA TRBJ1-4 TRBV9 TGCGCCAGCAGCATGACAGGGGCAAGCAATGAAAAACTGTTTTTT CASSMTGASNEKLFF
TRBD2 few TRBJ2-1 TRBV7-2 TGTGCCAGCAGCTTAGCTAGCGGGGATGAGCAGTTCTTC CASSLASGDEQFF
NA many TRBJ2-7 TRBV27 TGTGCCAGCAGCTTCGGTCAGGGAAGCTACGAGCAGTACTTC CASSFGQGSYEQYF
NA few TRBJ2-7 TRBV4-1 TGCGCCAGCAGCCAACATCTGCAGGGGGGGAAAACCGAGCAGTACTTC CASSQHLQGGKTEQYF
NA NA TRBJ2-3 TRBV7-8 TGTGCCAGCAGCCGTGGGGACTCTAAGACAGATACGCAGTATTTT CASSRGDSKTDTQYF
NA NA TRBJ2-7 TRBV18 TGTGCTAGCTCACCCAAACTGGACGGAACCTACGAGCAGTACTTC CASSPKLDGTYEQYF
NA NA TRBJ2-1 TRBV27 TGTGCCAGCACCCCCTACCCCTACAATGAGCAGTTCTTC CASTPYPYNEQFF
NA NA TRBJ2-3 TRBV12-3/TRBV12-4 TGTGCCAGCAGTCCCGACAGAGTGACATCAGATGCGCAGTATTTT CASSPDRVTSDAQYF
TRBD2 NA TRBJ2-1 TRBV10-3 TGTGCCATCGGTGGAGCGACAATGGGACTAGCGGGGGGAAAAACCCCAAATGAGCAGTTCTTC CAIGGATMGLAGGKTPNEQFF
TRBD1 NA TRBJ2-7 TRBV6-2/TRBV6-3 TGTGCCAGCAGCTCCGGGACAGGGGTAATATACGAGCAGTACTTC CASSSGTGVIYEQYF
TRBD2 NA TRBJ2-1 TRBV4-2 TGTGCCAGCAGCCAAGCCTTTGGACTAGCGGGAGCCGGATACTACAATGAGCAGTTCTTC CASSQAFGLAGAGYYNEQFF
NA NA TRBJ2-3 TRBV20-1 TGCAGTGCCCCCAGGTTAACTAGCACAGATACGCAGTATTTT CSAPRLTSTDTQYF